This T cell receptor (beta chain) derives from a study of cytomegalovirus exposure and HLA in healthy donors. The CDR3 spans 14 residues. CDR1 is SGHNT, CDR2 YYREEE, per germline (reference sequence). It was with 60 Vbeta and 13 Jbeta primers that the PCR ran. Method: immunoSEQ multiplex PCR; TCRdb's copy keeps in-frame clones and lacks some. The table has roughly 180,000 clones, about 80% seen once. This sequence joins TRBV5-4 and TRBJ2-5; TRBD2 might be the D (5 bases). The tail of the sequence fits TRBJ2-7 better, so the J call may be wrong. Sequencing input: PBMCs. This sequence originates from a man aged 50 to 59 in good health and CMV-seropositive. CDR3 amino acids: CASSLWSGNYEQYF. The DNA for the CDR3 is TGTGCCAGCAGCTTGTGGTCGGGGAACTACGAGCAGTACTTC.